Described below is a single T cell receptor (beta chain) sequence and its context. Antigen unknown. Primers: 60 Vbeta forward and 13 Jbeta reverse. Clones were read by immunoSEQ multiplex PCR, and TCRdb kept only the in-frame ones, dropping some. Here the sample spans some 170,000 clones, 75% to 85% being singletons. With 0 bases removed from V and 8 bases from J, the gap between germline ends came to 7 bases. This CDR3 contains 13 residues. Per the germline V gene, CDR1 is MNHNY and CDR2 is SVGAGI (reference sequence). These data originate in a study of cytomegalovirus exposure and HLA in healthy donors. Study outcomes and limitations: HLA alleles showed associations with around 15,000 TCR beta sequences in a later analysis, at a 0.05 false discovery rate.

Sequenced input: PBMCs. The chain recombines TRBV6-6 with TRBJ1-4; D gene unclear. This TCR came from a woman aged 18-29 years in good health and CMV-seropositive. The CDR3 sequence is CASSYSRGEKLFF. CDR3 in DNA: TGTGCCAGCAGTTACTCGCGGGGAGAAAAACTGTTTTTT.